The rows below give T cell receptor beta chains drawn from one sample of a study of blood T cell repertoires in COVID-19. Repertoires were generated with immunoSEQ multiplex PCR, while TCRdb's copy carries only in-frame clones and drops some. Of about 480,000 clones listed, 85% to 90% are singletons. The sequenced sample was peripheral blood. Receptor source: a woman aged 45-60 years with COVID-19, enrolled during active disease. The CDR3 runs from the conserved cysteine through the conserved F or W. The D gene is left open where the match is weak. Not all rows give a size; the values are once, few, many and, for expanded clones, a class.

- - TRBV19 CASTPGRGLGGYTF
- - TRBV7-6 CASSFGEVEEKLFF
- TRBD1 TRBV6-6 CASRTGTGVGDTEAFF
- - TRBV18 CASSPPRRGPLSGYTF
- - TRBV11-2 CASSQEGGSGNTIYF
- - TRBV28 CASSFGRGRTYGYTF
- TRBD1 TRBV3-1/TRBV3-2 CASSQAGEEPGQEF
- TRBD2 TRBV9 CASSDGTSSHGELFF
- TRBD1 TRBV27 CASSPGTGWYEQYF
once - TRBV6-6 CASSGGENQPQHF
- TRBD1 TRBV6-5 CASSYIGQVFTEAFF
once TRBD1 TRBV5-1 CASSLGPTGSGANVLTF
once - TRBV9 CASNRQGLGDEQYF
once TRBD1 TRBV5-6 CASNNRGLNTEAFF
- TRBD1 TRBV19 CASSIKRDRGPKRYGYTF
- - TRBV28 CASSFPGGGSEYGYTF
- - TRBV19 CASTDRAGTNYGYTF
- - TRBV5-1 CASSLGGTPNTNYEQYF
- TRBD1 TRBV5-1 CASSSLRGSNTGELFF
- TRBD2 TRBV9 CASSVPFAGGTNTGELFF
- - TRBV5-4 CASSYNGGLTDTQYF
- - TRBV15 CATSRDETGSNYGYTF
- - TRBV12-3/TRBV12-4 CASSSQGNYGYTF
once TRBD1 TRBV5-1 CASSLRQGAGGELFF
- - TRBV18 CASSEGASYEKLFF
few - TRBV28 CASSSLGPYEQYF
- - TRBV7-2 CASSRGHSSYGYTF
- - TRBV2 CASSPGGGVYGYTF
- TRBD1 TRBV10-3 CAISQGSYGYTF
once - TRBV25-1 CAIPPGNTEAFF
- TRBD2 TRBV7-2 CASSLGSAGGETQYF
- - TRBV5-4 CASSLAGGDAYGYTF
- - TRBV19 CASSTGHSRFTEAFF
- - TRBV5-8 CASSLDNSYNSPLHF
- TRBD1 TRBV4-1 CASSQGRLWDRGKMDQETQYF
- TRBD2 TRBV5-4 CASSPPGLAGGTSSYNEQFF
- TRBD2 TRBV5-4 CASSARLAGDNEQFF
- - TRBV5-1 CASSSRTEKNYEQYF
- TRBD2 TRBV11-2 CASRLAGGLSYEQYF
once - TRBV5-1 CASSFTGNNEKLFF
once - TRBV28 CASNAGGSGYEQYF
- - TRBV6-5 CASSYTEINTEAFF
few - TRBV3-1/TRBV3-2 CASSQDTRSGNTIYF
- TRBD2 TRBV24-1 CATSARTSGETQYF
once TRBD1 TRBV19 CASSTTGAGDTEAFF
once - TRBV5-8 CASSLWRADISF
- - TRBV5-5 CASSLGEPPYEQYF
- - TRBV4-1 CASSQVEQSKEPQHF
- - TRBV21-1 CASLDSRNASTDTQYF
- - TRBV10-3 CAISESTGSNQPQHF
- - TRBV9 CASSVVETNTGELFF
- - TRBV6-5 CASGGGDSNQPQHF
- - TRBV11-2 CASSPSSNTGELFF
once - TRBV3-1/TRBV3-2 CASSQRPSPGGIDQPQHF
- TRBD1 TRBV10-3 CAISERQGQNTEAFF
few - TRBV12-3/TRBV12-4 CASSQGVNTEAFF
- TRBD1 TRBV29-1 CSVYRGSTEAFF